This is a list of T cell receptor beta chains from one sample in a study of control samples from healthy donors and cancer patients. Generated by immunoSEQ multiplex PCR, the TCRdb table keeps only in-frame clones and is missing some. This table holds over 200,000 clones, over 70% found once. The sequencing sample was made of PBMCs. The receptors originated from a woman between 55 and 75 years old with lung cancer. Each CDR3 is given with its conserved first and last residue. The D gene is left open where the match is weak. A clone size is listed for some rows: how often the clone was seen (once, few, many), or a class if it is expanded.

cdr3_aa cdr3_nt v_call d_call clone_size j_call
CASSLRGPTEETQYF TGCGCCAGCAGCTTGCGGGGACCAACAGAAGAGACCCAGTACTTC TRBV5-1 NA NA TRBJ2-5
CASSYLGQGITYEQYF TGTGCCAGCAGTTACCTCGGACAGGGTATAACCTACGAGCAGTACTTC TRBV6-5 TRBD1 once TRBJ2-7
CASSHGTGNTGELFF TGTGCCAGCAGCCACGGGACAGGGAACACCGGGGAGCTGTTTTTT TRBV5-8 TRBD1 NA TRBJ2-2
CASTWTGDSNQPQHF TGTGCCAGCACCTGGACGGGGGACAGCAATCAGCCCCAGCATTTT TRBV6-5 NA NA TRBJ1-5
CASSPGQAYEKLFF TGTGCCAGCAGCCCAGGACAGGCTTATGAAAAACTGTTTTTT TRBV7-8 TRBD1 NA TRBJ1-4
CASSPGQNTEAFF TGCGCCAGCAGCCCGGGACAAAACACTGAAGCTTTCTTT TRBV5-1 NA NA TRBJ1-1
CASSSSPTFRDTQYF TGTGCCAGCAGCTCCAGCCCTACCTTTCGGGATACGCAGTATTTT TRBV21-1 NA NA TRBJ2-3
CASSFQGRELFF TGTGCCAGCAGCTTCCAAGGGCGGGAGCTGTTTTTT TRBV5-6 NA NA TRBJ2-2
CASSWDRTTNTEAFF TGTGCCAGCAGCTGGGATCGAACTACGAACACTGAAGCTTTCTTT TRBV5-4 NA few TRBJ1-1
CASSYQGYYGYTF TGTGCCAGCAGTTATCAGGGGTACTATGGCTACACCTTC TRBV6-5 NA NA TRBJ1-2
CASSVAAGGRIGGYTF TGTGCCAGCAGCGTGGCGGCAGGGGGCAGGATAGGAGGCTACACCTTC TRBV9 TRBD1 NA TRBJ1-2
CASSQDGGRNEQYF TGTGCCAGCAGCCAAGATGGAGGTCGGAACGAGCAGTACTTC TRBV7-2 NA NA TRBJ2-7
CASSLGGGGPYNEQFF TGTGCCAGCAGCCTAGGGGGTGGGGGCCCTTACAATGAGCAGTTCTTC TRBV9 NA NA TRBJ2-1
CASSPSWGLDNSPLHF TGTGCCAGCAGCCCCTCATGGGGGCTCGATAATTCACCCCTCCACTTT TRBV9 NA NA TRBJ1-6
CTVGDGNTIYF TGCACCGTGGGGGACGGGAACACCATATATTTT TRBV29-1 NA NA TRBJ1-3
CASSSWKWEVLSDTQYF TGTGCCAGCAGCTCGTGGAAGTGGGAGGTCCTTTCAGATACGCAGTATTTT TRBV5-6 NA NA TRBJ2-3
CASSLAGGELNSPLHF TGCGCCAGCAGCTTGGCGGGGGGCGAGCTTAATTCACCCCTCCACTTT TRBV5-1 NA many TRBJ1-6
CASSLYLAGVSDEQFF TGTGCCAGCAGTTTATACCTAGCGGGAGTATCGGATGAGCAGTTCTTC TRBV27 TRBD2 NA TRBJ2-1
CASSRVQEGGYTF TGTGCCAGCAGTCGGGTACAAGAGGGTGGCTACACCTTC TRBV14 NA NA TRBJ1-2
CAITNTRDNSYEQYF TGTGCCATCACTAACACCCGGGACAACTCCTACGAGCAGTACTTC TRBV10-3 NA NA TRBJ2-7
CASSLIEPGAFF TGTGCCAGCAGTTTAATCGAACCAGGGGCTTTCTTT TRBV28 NA once TRBJ1-1
CASSLVDRRNSPLHF TGTGCCAGCAGCTTGGTGGACAGGCGGAATTCACCCCTCCACTTT TRBV5-6 TRBD1 NA TRBJ1-6
CASSSLGGSAQETQYF TGTGCCAGCAGTTCCCTCGGCGGGAGCGCCCAAGAGACCCAGTACTTC TRBV28 TRBD2 NA TRBJ2-5
CASSVQPSGRAEQFF TGTGCCAGCAGCGTCCAGCCTAGCGGGAGGGCTGAGCAGTTCTTC TRBV9 TRBD2 NA TRBJ2-1
CAWSIAGGRQETQYF TGTGCCTGGAGTATCGCGGGGGGGAGACAAGAGACCCAGTACTTC TRBV30 TRBD2 once TRBJ2-5
CASSPDRSRRNYGYTF TGTGCCAGCTCACCAGACAGGAGCCGGAGGAACTATGGCTACACCTTC TRBV18 NA NA TRBJ1-2
CAWSTGTPRREKLFF TGTGCCTGGAGTACCGGGACCCCGCGTCGTGAAAAACTGTTTTTT TRBV30 NA once TRBJ1-4
CAIGAPQGAQYF TGTGCCATAGGAGCCCCACAAGGGGCCCAGTACTTC TRBV10-3 NA NA TRBJ2-5
CASRPGTGVGDNEQFF TGTGCCAGCCGTCCCGGGACAGGGGTAGGGGACAATGAGCAGTTCTTC TRBV10-3 TRBD1 NA TRBJ2-1
CASSLMGDSSNEKLFF TGCGCCAGCAGTCTCATGGGGGACAGCTCCAATGAAAAACTGTTTTTT TRBV5-1 TRBD1 NA TRBJ1-4
CASSWASGTGGTQPQHF TGTGCCAGTAGTTGGGCCTCAGGTACAGGGGGTACTCAGCCCCAGCATTTT TRBV19 TRBD1 NA TRBJ1-5
CASSVAVLHTDTQYF TGTGCCAGCAGCGTAGCAGTCCTCCACACAGATACGCAGTATTTT TRBV9 NA NA TRBJ2-3
CASSFRLLSNQPQHF TGTGCCAGCAGTTTCAGATTACTTAGCAATCAGCCCCAGCATTTT TRBV28 NA few TRBJ1-5
CASSLDSTGGYGYTF TGTGCCAGCAGTTTGGATTCTACAGGGGGTTATGGCTACACCTTC TRBV28 TRBD1 once TRBJ1-2
CASSSQNTDTQYF TGTGCCAGCAGCTCCCAGAACACAGATACGCAGTATTTT TRBV5-5 NA NA TRBJ2-3
CSTPGPSSNTEAFF TGCAGTACACCGGGACCCTCATCGAACACTGAAGCTTTCTTT TRBV29-1 NA NA TRBJ1-1
CASSFSRQGWTGELFF TGTGCCAGCAGTTTCTCCCGACAGGGGTGGACCGGGGAGCTGTTTTTT TRBV6-5 TRBD1 NA TRBJ2-2
CATSPGTGEYEQYF TGTGCCACCAGTCCCGGGACAGGGGAATACGAGCAGTACTTC TRBV15 TRBD1 NA TRBJ2-7
CATSRDLAGNTEAFF TGTGCCACCAGCAGAGATTTAGCAGGGAACACTGAAGCTTTCTTT TRBV15 NA NA TRBJ1-1
CAISAGGSAYEQYF TGTGCCATCAGTGCCGGGGGTTCTGCCTACGAGCAGTACTTC TRBV10-3 NA NA TRBJ2-7
CASSVAQTNTGELFF TGTGCCAGCAGCGTAGCACAGACGAACACCGGGGAGCTGTTTTTT TRBV9 NA NA TRBJ2-2